This T cell receptor (beta chain) was identified in a study of T cells after yellow fever vaccination. Broader study findings: FACS-sorted repertoires could contain abundant clonotypes contaminating from the bulk population. Re-detected after boosting: most primary clones, 96% of CD4 and 80% to 90% of CD8. Peaking on day 5 versus 15, the secondary response was faster but weaker.

This clonotype came up a few times. Its antigen is as yet unknown. TCR cDNA, made by 5'RACE template switching, carried an added universal primer site and UMIs. TCRdb re-derived calls from the 5' RACE reads in MiXCR, one entry per CDR3 protein. The sample has 250,000 to 400,000 distinct CDR3 sequences; about 4% are singletons. Germline CDR1 and CDR2: SGHTA and FQGNSA. V shed 3 bases and J 2 bases; nucleotides not matched to a gene: 4. This CDR3 is 17 amino acids long. Material: PBMCs, obtained 5 days after the yellow fever booster vaccination. The genes are TRBV7-2 and TRBJ2-7; 16 bases line up with TRBD2. This TCR derives from a young man who received the YFV17D yellow fever vaccine. The CDR3 coding sequence is TGTGCCAGCAGCTTCGGGACTAGCGGGGGGGCACCCTACGAGCAGTACTTC. As protein: CASSFGTSGGAPYEQYF.